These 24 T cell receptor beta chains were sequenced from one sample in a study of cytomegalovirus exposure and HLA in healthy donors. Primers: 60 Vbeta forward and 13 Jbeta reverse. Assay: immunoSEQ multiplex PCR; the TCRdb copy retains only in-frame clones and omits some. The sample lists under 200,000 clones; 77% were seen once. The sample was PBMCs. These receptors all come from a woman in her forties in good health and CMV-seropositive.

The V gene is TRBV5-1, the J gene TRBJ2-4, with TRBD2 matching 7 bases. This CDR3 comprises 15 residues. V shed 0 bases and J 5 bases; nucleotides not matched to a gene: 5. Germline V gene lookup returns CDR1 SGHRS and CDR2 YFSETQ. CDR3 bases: TGCGCCAGCAGCTTGGTGAGCGGGGTGGAAAACATTCAGTACTTC. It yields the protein CASSLVSGVENIQYF.

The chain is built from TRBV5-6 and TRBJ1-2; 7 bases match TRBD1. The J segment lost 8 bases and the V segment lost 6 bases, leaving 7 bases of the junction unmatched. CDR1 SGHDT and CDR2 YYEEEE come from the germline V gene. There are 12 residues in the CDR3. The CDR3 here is CASTGTAYGYTF. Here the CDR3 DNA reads TGTGCCAGCACCGGGACAGCTTACGGCTACACCTTC.

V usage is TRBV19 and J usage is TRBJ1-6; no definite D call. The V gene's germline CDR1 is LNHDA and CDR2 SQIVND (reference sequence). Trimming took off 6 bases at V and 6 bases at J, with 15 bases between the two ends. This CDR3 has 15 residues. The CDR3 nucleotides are TGTGCCAGTAGATTCGACCCGCGCGGTAATTCACCCCTCCACTTT. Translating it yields CASRFDPRGNSPLHF. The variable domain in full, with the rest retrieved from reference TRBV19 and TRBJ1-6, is DGGITQSPKYLFRKEGQNVTLSCEQNLNHDAMYWYRQDPGQGLRLIYYSQIVNDFQKGDIAEGYSVSREKKESFPLTVTSAQKNPTAFYLCASRFDPRGNSPLHFGNGTRLTVT.

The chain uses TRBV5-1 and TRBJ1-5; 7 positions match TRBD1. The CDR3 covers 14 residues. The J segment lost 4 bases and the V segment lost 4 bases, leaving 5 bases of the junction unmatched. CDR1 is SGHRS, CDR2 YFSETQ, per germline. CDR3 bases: TGCGCCAGCAGCCAGGGGGAAGGTAATCAGCCCCAGCATTTT. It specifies CASSQGEGNQPQHF. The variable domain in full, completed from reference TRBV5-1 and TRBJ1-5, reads KAGVTQTPRYLIKTRGQQVTLSCSPISGHRSVSWYQQTPGQGLQFLFEYFSETQRNKGNFPGRFSGRQFSNSRSEMNVSTLELGDSALYLCASSQGEGNQPQHFGDGTRLSIL.

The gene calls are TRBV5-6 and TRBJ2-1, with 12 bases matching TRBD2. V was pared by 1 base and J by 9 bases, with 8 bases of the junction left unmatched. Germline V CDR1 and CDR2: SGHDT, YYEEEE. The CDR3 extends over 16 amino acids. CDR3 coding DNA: TGTGCCAGCAGCTTGTATCCTAGCGGGGGGGCAAGTGAGCAGTTCTTC. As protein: CASSLYPSGGASEQFF.

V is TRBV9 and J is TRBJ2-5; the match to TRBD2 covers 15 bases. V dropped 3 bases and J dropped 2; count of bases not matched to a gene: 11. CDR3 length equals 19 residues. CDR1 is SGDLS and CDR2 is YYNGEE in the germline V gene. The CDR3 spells CASSANPGTSGGLQETQYF. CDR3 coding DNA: TGTGCCAGCAGCGCGAACCCCGGGACTAGCGGGGGGCTTCAAGAGACCCAGTACTTC.

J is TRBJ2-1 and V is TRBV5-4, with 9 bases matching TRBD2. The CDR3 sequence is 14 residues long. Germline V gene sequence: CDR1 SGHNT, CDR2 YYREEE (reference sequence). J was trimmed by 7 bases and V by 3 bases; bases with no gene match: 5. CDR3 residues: CASSSSGGRNEQFF. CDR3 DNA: TGTGCCAGCAGCTCGAGCGGGGGGAGAAATGAGCAGTTCTTC.

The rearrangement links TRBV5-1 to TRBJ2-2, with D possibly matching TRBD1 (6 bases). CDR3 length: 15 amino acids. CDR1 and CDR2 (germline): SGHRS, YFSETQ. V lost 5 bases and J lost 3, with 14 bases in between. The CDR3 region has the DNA TGCGCCAGCAGACCGCCTGGGGGCTACACCGGGGAGCTGTTTTTT. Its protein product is CASRPPGGYTGELFF.

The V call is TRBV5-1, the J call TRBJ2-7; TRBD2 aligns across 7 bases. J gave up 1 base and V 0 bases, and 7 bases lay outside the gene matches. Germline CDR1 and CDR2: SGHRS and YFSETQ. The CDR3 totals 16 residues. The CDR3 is CASSLAGRGTSYEQYF. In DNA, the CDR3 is TGCGCCAGCAGCTTGGCCGGGCGGGGGACTTCCTACGAGCAGTACTTC. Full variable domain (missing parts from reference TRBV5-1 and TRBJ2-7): KAGVTQTPRYLIKTRGQQVTLSCSPISGHRSVSWYQQTPGQGLQFLFEYFSETQRNKGNFPGRFSGRQFSNSRSEMNVSTLELGDSALYLCASSLAGRGTSYEQYFGPGTRLTVT.

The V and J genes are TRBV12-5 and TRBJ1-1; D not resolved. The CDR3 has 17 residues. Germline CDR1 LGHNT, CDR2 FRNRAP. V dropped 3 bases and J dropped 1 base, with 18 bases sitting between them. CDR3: CASGLWVGKGKNTEAFF. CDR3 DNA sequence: TGTGCTAGTGGTTTATGGGTCGGGAAGGGCAAGAACACTGAAGCTTTCTTT.

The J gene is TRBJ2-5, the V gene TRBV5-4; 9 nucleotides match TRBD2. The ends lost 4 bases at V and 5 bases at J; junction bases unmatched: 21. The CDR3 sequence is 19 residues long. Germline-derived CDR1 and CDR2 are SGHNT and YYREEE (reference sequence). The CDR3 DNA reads TGTGCCAGCAGCCTAAGGAGGACAGGAGCCGGACTAGCGTTGGAGACCCAGTACTTC. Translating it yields CASSLRRTGAGLALETQYF.

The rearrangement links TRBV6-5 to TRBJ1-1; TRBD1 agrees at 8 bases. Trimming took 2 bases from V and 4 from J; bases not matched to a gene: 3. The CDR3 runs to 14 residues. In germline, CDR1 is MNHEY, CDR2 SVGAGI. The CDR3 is CASSYAGGITEAFF. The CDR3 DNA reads TGTGCCAGCAGTTACGCAGGGGGCATCACTGAAGCTTTCTTT.

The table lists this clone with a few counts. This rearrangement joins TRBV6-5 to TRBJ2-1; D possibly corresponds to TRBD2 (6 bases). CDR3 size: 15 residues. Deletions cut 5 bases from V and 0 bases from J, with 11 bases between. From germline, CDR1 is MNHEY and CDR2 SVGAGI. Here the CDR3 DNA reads TGTGCCAGCAGTGTGGAGGGGAGCTCCTACAATGAGCAGTTCTTC. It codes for CASSVEGSSYNEQFF.

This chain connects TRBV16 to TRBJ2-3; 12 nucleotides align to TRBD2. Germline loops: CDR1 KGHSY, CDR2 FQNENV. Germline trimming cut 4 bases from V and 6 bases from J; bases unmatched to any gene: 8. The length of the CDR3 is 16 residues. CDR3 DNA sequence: TGTGCCAGCAGCCCCATCCTAGCGGGAGGGATGGATACGCAGTATTTT. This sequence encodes CASSPILAGGMDTQYF. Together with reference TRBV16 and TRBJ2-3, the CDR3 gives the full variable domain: GEEVAQTPKHLVRGEGQKAKLYCAPIKGHSYVFWYQQVLKNEFKFLISFQNENVFDETGMPKERFSAKCLPNSPCSLEIQATKLEDSAVYFCASSPILAGGMDTQYFGPGTRLTVL.

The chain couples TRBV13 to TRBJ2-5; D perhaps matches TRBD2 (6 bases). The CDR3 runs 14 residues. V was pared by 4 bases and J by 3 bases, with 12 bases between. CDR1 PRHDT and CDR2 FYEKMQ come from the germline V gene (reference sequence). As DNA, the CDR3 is TGTGCCAGCAGCTACCCTGGGAGGAAAGAGACCCAGTACTTC. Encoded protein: CASSYPGRKETQYF.

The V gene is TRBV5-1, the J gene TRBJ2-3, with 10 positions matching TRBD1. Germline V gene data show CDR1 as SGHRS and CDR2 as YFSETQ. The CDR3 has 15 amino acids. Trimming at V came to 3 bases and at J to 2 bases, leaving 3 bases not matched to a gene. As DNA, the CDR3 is TGCGCCAGCAGCTCGGGACAGGGGTACACAGATACGCAGTATTTT. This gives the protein CASSSGQGYTDTQYF. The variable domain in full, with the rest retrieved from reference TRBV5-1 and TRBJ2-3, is KAGVTQTPRYLIKTRGQQVTLSCSPISGHRSVSWYQQTPGQGLQFLFEYFSETQRNKGNFPGRFSGRQFSNSRSEMNVSTLELGDSALYLCASSSGQGYTDTQYFGPGTRLTVL.

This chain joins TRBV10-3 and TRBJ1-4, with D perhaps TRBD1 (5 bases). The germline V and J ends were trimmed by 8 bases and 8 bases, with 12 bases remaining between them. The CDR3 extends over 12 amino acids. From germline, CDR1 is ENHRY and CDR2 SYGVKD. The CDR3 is CAIAREGEKLFF. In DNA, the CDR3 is TGTGCCATCGCCAGGGAGGGAGAAAAACTGTTTTTT.

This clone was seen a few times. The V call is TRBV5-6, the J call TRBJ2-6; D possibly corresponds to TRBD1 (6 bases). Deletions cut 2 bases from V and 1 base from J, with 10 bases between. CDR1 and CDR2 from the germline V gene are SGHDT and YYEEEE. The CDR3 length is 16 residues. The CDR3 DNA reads TGTGCCAGCAGCTTTAATACAGGGTCTGGGGCCAACGTCCTGACTTTC. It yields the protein CASSFNTGSGANVLTF.

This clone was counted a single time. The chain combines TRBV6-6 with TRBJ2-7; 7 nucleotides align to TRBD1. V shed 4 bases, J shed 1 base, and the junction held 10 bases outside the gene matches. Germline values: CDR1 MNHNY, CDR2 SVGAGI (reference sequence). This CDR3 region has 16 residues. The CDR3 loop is CASSWRQGFWSYEQYF. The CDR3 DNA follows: TGTGCCAGCAGTTGGAGACAGGGCTTCTGGTCCTACGAGCAGTACTTC.

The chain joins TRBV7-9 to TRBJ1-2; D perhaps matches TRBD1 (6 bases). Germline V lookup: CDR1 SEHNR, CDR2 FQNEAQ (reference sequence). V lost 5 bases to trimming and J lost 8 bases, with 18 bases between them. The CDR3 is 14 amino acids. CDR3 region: CASSLGAVPSGYTF. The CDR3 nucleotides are TGTGCCAGCAGCCTGGGGGCAGTTCCCAGCGGCTACACCTTC. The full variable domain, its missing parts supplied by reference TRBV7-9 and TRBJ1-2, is DTGVSQNPRHKITKRGQNVTFRCDPISEHNRLYWYRQTLGQGPEFLTYFQNEAQLEKSRLLSDRFSAERPKGSFSTLEIQRTEQGDSAMYLCASSLGAVPSGYTFGSGTRLTVV.

The CDR3: CASSNIASYNEQFF. Here the CDR3 DNA reads TGTGCCAGCAGCAACATCGCAAGCTACAATGAGCAGTTCTTC. The genes are TRBV2 and TRBJ2-1; D unclear. Deletions cut 6 bases from V and 3 bases from J, with 12 bases between. The V gene's germline CDR1 is SNHLY and CDR2 FYNNEI. The CDR3 runs to 14 residues.

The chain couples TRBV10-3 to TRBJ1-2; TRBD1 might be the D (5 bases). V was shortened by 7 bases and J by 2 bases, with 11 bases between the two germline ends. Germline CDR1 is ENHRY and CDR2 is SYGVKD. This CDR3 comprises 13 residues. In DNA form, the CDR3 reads TGTGCCATCACTCAGACAGAAAACTATGGCTACACCTTC. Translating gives CAITQTENYGYTF.

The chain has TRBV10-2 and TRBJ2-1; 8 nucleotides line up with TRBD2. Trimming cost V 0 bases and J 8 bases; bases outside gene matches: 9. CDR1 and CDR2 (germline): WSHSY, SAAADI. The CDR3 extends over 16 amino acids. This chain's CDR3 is CASSESGAGGRDEQFF. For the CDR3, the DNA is TGCGCCAGCAGTGAGTCTGGGGCGGGGGGACGGGATGAGCAGTTCTTC.

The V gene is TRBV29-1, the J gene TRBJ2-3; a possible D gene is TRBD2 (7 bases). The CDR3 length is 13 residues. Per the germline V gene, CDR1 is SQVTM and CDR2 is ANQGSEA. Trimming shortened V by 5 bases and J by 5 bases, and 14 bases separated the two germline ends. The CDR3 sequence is CSVRGGGGDTQYF. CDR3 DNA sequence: TGCAGCGTTAGGGGGGGCGGCGGAGATACGCAGTATTTT.